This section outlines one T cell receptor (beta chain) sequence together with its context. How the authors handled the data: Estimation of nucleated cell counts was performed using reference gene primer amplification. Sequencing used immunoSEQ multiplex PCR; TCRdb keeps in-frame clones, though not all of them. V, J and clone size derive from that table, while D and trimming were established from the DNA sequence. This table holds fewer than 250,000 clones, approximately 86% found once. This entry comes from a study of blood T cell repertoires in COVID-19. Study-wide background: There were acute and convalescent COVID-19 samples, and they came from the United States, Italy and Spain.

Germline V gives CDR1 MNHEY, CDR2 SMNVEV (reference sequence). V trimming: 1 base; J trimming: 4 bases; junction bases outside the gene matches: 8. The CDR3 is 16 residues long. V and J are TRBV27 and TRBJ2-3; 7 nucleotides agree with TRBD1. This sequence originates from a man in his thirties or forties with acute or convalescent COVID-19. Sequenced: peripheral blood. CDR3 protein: CASSLFDRDRADTQYF. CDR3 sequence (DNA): TGTGCCAGCAGTTTATTTGACAGGGATAGGGCAGATACGCAGTATTTT.